Sequencing of this T cell receptor (beta chain) was carried out in a study of control samples from healthy donors and cancer patients. The data were produced by immunoSEQ multiplex PCR, yet TCRdb's version contains in-frame clones alone and is incomplete. This table holds around 97,000 clones, around 89% found once. This CDR3 region has 14 residues. Per germline, CDR1 SGHVS and CDR2 FNYEAQ. The V and J ends lost 4 bases and 9 bases respectively, with 13 bases between them. The chain combines TRBV7-6 with TRBJ1-6; D ambiguous. The sequence came from a man aged 60 to 69 with lung cancer. Sequenced input: PBMCs. CDR3 DNA: TGTGCCAGCAGCTCGGACGCCGCGGTTTCACCCCTCCACTTT. Amino acid sequence: CASSSDAAVSPLHF.